This T cell receptor beta chain emerged from a study of blood T cell repertoires in COVID-19. CDR1 is MNHEY and CDR2 is SMNVEV in the germline V gene (reference sequence). V was clipped by 2 bases and J by 4 bases, with 15 bases between them. This CDR3 spans 15 amino acids. The protocol was immunoSEQ multiplex PCR, while the TCRdb copy is restricted to in-frame clones and leaves out a portion. Of 210,000 or so clones listed, around four fifths were seen once; the top ten hold roughly 18%. The clonotype was recovered from a woman older than 75 with active or convalescent COVID-19. The chain has TRBV27 and TRBJ2-7, with D perhaps TRBD1 (7 bases). The source material was peripheral blood. The CDR3, as DNA: TGTGCCAGCAGTTTAAATGGGCAGGGGGGATACGAGCAGTACTTC. It translates to CASSLNGQGGYEQYF.